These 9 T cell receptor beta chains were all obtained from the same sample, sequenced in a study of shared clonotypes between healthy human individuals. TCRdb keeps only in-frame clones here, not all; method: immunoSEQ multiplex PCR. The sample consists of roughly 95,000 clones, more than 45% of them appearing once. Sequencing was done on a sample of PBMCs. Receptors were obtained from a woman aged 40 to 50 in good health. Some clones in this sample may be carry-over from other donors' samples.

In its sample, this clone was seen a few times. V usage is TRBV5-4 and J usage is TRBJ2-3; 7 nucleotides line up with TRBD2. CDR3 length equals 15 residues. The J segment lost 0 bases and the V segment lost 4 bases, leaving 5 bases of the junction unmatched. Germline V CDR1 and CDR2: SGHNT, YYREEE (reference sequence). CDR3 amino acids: CASSQGGGSTDTQYF. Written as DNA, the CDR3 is TGTGCCAGCAGCCAGGGCGGGGGTAGCACAGATACGCAGTATTTT.

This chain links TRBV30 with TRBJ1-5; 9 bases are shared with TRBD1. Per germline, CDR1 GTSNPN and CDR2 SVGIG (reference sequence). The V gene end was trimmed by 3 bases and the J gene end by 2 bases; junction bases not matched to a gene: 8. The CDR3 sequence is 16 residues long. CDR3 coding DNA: TGTGCCTGGAGAGCAACAGGGGGCGGGGGCAATCAGCCCCAGCATTTT. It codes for CAWRATGGGGNQPQHF.

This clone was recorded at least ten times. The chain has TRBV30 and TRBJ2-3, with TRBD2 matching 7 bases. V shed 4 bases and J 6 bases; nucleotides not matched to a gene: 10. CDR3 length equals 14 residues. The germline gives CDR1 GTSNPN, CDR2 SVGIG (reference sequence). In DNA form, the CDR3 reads TGTGCCTGGACAGTGGGCGGGAGTGGCGATACGCAGTATTTT. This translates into CAWTVGGSGDTQYF.

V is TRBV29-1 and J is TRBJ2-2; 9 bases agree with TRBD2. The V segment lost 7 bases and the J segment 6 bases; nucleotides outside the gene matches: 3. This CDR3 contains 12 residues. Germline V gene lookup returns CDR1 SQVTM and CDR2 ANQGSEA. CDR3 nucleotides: TGCAGCGGGCGGGAGGGTGCCGGGGAGCTGTTTTTT. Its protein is CSGREGAGELFF.

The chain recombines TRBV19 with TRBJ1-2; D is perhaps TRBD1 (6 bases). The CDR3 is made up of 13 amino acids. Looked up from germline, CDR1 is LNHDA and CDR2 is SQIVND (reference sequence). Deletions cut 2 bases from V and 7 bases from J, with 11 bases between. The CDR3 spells CASSIKGDGGYTF. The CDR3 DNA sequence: TGTGCCAGTAGTATAAAGGGGGACGGTGGCTACACCTTC.

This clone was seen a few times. CDR3 in DNA: TGTGCCAGCAGCTTAGAAGGCGGGAGTATATACGAGCAGTACTTC. This encodes CASSLEGGSIYEQYF. The chain carries TRBV7-2 and TRBJ2-7; 7 nucleotides line up with TRBD2. Trimming took 1 base from V and 4 from J; bases not matched to a gene: 7. The germline CDR1 and CDR2 sequences are SGHTA and FQGNSA. CDR3 length: 15 amino acids.

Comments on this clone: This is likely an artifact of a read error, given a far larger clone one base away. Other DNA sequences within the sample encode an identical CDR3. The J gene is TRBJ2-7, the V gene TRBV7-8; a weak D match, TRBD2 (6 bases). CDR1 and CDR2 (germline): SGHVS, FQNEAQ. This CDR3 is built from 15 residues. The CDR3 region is CASSLAQGGTYEQYF. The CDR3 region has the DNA TGTGCCAGCAGTTTAGCGCAGGGAGGCACCTACGAGCAGTACTTC.

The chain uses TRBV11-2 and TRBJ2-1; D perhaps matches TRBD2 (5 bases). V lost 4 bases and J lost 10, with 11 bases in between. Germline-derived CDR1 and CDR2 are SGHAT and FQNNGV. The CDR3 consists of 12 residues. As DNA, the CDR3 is TGTGCCAGCAGCTCGGGGTGGGAAGAGCAGTTCTTC. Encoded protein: CASSSGWEEQFF.

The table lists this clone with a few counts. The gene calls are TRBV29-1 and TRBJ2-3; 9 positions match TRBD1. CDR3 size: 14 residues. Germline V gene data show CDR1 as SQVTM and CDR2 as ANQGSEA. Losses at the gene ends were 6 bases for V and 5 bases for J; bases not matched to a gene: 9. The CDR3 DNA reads TGCAGCGTACTTAACAGGGGGCGAGTAGATACGCAGTATTTT. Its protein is CSVLNRGRVDTQYF.